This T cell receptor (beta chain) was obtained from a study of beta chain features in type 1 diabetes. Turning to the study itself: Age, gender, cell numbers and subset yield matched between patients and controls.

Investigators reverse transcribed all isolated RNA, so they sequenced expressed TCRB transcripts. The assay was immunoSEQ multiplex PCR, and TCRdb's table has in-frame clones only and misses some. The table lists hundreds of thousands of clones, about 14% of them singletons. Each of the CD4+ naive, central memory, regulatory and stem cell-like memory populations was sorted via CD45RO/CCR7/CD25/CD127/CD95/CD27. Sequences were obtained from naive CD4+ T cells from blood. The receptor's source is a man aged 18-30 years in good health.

The DNA of the CDR3 is TGTGCCAGCAGTGACTGGCGTACTGAAGCTTTCTTT. It yields the protein CASSDWRTEAFF. The V and J genes are TRBV27 and TRBJ1-1, with no clear D. The germline CDR1 and CDR2 sequences are MNHEY and SMNVEV (reference sequence). Trimming removed 5 bases at V and 5 bases at J, with 9 bases between. This CDR3 region has 12 residues.